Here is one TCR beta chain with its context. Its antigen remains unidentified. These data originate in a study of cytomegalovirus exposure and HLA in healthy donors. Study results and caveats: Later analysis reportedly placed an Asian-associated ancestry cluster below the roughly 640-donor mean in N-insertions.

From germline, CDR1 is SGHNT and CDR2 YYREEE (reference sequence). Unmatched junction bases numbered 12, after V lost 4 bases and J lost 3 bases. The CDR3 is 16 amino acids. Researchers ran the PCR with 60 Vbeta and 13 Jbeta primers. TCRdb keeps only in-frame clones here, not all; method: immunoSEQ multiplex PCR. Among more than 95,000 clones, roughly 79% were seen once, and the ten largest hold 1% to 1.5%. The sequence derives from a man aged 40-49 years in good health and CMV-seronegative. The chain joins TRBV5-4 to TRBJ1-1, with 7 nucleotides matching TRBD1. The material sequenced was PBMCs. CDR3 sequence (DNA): TGTGCCAGCAGCCCCTACCTCACAGGGGTCGACACTGAAGCTTTCTTT. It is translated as CASSPYLTGVDTEAFF.